The clone carrying this T cell receptor (beta chain) was counted ten times or more. What it recognizes is unknown. This entry belongs to a study of blood T cells in healthy people across ages. Findings of the study overall: In older individuals, TCR beta diversity per million T cells was lower, falling roughly linearly with age.

Donor samples were obtained from healthy Caucasian individuals from Russia, aged about 6 to 90. A second about 7 to 11 cycle PCR used barcoded and J-beta primers. The yield of each sample was at least 2.5 million CDR3-containing paired-end reads. TCRdb re-analysed the 5' RACE reads in MiXCR, keeping a single row per CDR3 protein. The data contain about 1.1 million distinct CDR3 sequences, around two fifths of them singletons. This clonotype was sampled from a man between 18 and 35 years old in good health. The sequenced sample was blood.

The CDR3 here is CSVDEGAGYGYTF. The CDR3 DNA is TGCAGCGTTGACGAGGGAGCAGGGTATGGCTACACCTTC. V is TRBV29-1 and J is TRBJ1-2; D is perhaps TRBD1 (5 bases). The V end lost 3 bases, the J end lost 5 bases, and 13 bases lay between the germline ends. The CDR3 contains 13 residues. Germline CDR1 is SQVTM and CDR2 is ANQGSEA. Full variable domain (missing parts from reference TRBV29-1 and TRBJ1-2): SAVISQKPSRDICQRGTSLTIQCQVDSQVTMMFWYRQQPGQSLTLIATANQGSEATYESGFVIDKFPISRPNLTFSTLTVSNMSPEDSSIYLCSVDEGAGYGYTFGSGTRLTVV.